A selection of T cell receptor beta chains follows, all from one sample in a study of blood T cell repertoires in COVID-19. Only in-frame clones appear in the TCRdb table, and some are missing; sequencing was by immunoSEQ multiplex PCR. This table holds roughly 76,000 clones, about 84% found once. The sequenced material came from peripheral blood. Receptors originate from a human donor in a cohort sampled during active COVID-19. The CDR3 runs from the conserved cysteine through the conserved F or W. Fields, in order: J gene, clone size, D gene, V gene, CDR3 DNA, CDR3 protein. D genes are given only for firm matches. Clone sizes are given selectively: once, few, many, or a class where the clone is expanded.

j_call: TRBJ1-2; clone_size: NA; d_call: NA; v_call: TRBV5-4; cdr3_nt: TGTGCCAGCAGCCCCCTGAGTGATGGCTACACCTTC; cdr3_aa: CASSPLSDGYTF
j_call: TRBJ2-4; clone_size: once; d_call: TRBD2; v_call: TRBV4-1; cdr3_nt: TGCGCCAGCAGCTTACCTAGCGGAGTAGCCAAAAACATTCAGTACTTC; cdr3_aa: CASSLPSGVAKNIQYF
j_call: TRBJ1-1; clone_size: once; d_call: NA; v_call: TRBV4-3; cdr3_nt: TGCGCCAGCAGCCAGTCGGGGGTCGCTGGTAACACTGAAGCTTTCTTT; cdr3_aa: CASSQSGVAGNTEAFF
j_call: TRBJ2-7; clone_size: NA; d_call: NA; v_call: TRBV6-2/TRBV6-3; cdr3_nt: TGTGCCAGCAGTACCGGACTCGCCTACGAGCAGTACTTC; cdr3_aa: CASSTGLAYEQYF
j_call: TRBJ1-1; clone_size: NA; d_call: NA; v_call: TRBV27; cdr3_nt: TGTGCCAGCAGTTTAGATTCGGGGGGGGCATACACTGAAGCTTTCTTT; cdr3_aa: CASSLDSGGAYTEAFF
j_call: TRBJ1-5; clone_size: NA; d_call: TRBD1; v_call: TRBV24-1; cdr3_nt: TGTGCCACCAGTGATACGACAGGGGACTTCCAGCATTTT; cdr3_aa: CATSDTTGDFQHF
j_call: TRBJ2-5; clone_size: NA; d_call: TRBD1; v_call: TRBV24-1; cdr3_nt: TGTGCCACCAGTGAGACCGGGACAGGGACCCAAGAGACCCAGTACTTC; cdr3_aa: CATSETGTGTQETQYF
j_call: TRBJ1-5; clone_size: few; d_call: NA; v_call: TRBV19; cdr3_nt: TGTGCCAGTAGTATATTTTCAGGGCTCAATCAGCCCCAGCATTTT; cdr3_aa: CASSIFSGLNQPQHF
j_call: TRBJ1-2; clone_size: NA; d_call: NA; v_call: TRBV6-2/TRBV6-3; cdr3_nt: TGTGCCAGCAGTTACCCCTTACGGGATGGCTACACCTTC; cdr3_aa: CASSYPLRDGYTF
j_call: TRBJ1-1; clone_size: NA; d_call: TRBD1; v_call: TRBV15; cdr3_nt: TGTGCCACCAGCAGAGTGGCAGGGGGACTGAACACTGAAGCTTTCTTT; cdr3_aa: CATSRVAGGLNTEAFF
j_call: TRBJ2-3; clone_size: NA; d_call: NA; v_call: TRBV5-1; cdr3_nt: TGCGCCAGCAGCTTGGCGGGAGCTAGCACAGATACGCAGTATTTT; cdr3_aa: CASSLAGASTDTQYF
j_call: TRBJ2-3; clone_size: NA; d_call: TRBD1; v_call: TRBV23-1; cdr3_nt: TGCGCCAGCAGCACCGGGACAGGGGGCTTAGATACGCAGTATTTT; cdr3_aa: CASSTGTGGLDTQYF